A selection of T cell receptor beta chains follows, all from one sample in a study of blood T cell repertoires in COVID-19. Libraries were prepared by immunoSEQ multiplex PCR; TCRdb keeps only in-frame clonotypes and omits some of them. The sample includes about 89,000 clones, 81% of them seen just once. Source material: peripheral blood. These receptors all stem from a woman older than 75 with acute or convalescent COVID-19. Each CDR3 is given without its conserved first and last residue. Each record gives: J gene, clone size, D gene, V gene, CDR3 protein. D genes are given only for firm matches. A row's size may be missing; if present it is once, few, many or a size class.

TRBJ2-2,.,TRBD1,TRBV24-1,ATGPGTDNTGELF
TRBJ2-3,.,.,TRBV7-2,ASSAGQSTDTQY
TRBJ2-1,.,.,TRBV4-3,ASSQITGGGYNEQF
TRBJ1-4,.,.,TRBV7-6,ASSLGKGGNEKLF
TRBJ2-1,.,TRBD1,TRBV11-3,ASSLVTGSSYNEQF
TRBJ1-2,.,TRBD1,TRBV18,ASSPGTGGVLDGYT
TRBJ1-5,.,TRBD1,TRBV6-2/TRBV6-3,ASSHGQVSNQPQH
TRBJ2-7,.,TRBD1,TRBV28,ASSLRGRVLYEQY
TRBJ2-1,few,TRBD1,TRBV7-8,ASSSTGIWF
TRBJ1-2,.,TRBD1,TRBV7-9,ASSLGQGNGYT
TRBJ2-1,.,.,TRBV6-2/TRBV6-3,ASSRQGTYNEQF
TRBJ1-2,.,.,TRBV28,ASSFTDYGYT
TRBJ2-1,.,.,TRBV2,ASGEIALNEQF
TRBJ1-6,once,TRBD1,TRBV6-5,ASKQGARNSPLH
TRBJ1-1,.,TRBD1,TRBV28,ASSPRTGGHTEAF
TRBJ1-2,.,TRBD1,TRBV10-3,AITSHTDRGRTNYGYT
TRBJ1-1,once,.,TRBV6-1,ASSEWGETEAF
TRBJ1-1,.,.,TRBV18,ASSVITGDTEAF